The 27 T cell receptor beta chains reported below all come from one sample, sequenced in a study of radiation and T cells in renal cell carcinoma. Time point meaning: blood 4 weeks post-SBRT, at nephrectomy. Noted treatment: 15 Gy SBRT to primary tumor, nephrectomy 4 weeks later. This table comes from immunoSEQ multiplex PCR, and its TCRdb copy is limited to in-frame clones, with some not included. The sample lists fewer than 200,000 clones, around 89% seen once, with 11% in the top ten. This material consisted of blood, taken from a patient whose treatment included radiotherapy and nephrectomy. These receptor sequences come from a woman between 50 and 59 years old with renal cell carcinoma.

This chain joins TRBV4-2 and TRBJ2-5; tentative D call: TRBD1 (5 bases). Germline V lookup: CDR1 LGHNA, CDR2 YNFKEQ. The CDR3 loop spans 16 amino acids. V was pared by 4 bases and J by 2 bases, with 17 bases between. The CDR3 region is CASSLTTWGTQETQYF. In nucleotides, the CDR3 is TGTGCCAGCAGCCTGACAACCTGGGGCACACAAGAGACCCAGTACTTC.

The rearrangement joins TRBV7-2 to TRBJ2-3; possible D gene TRBD2, 5 bases. This CDR3 has 15 residues. Germline V gene sequence: CDR1 SGHTA, CDR2 FQGNSA. Trimming took off 0 bases at V and 1 base at J, with 8 bases between the two ends. The CDR3 loop reads CASSLAGLGTDTQYF. The CDR3 DNA follows: TGTGCCAGCAGCTTAGCAGGACTTGGCACAGATACGCAGTATTTT.

The V and J genes are TRBV7-2 and TRBJ2-7; the D gene is possibly TRBD1 (6 bases). This CDR3 region has 15 residues. V was trimmed by 5 bases and J by 2 bases, leaving 16 bases between them. Germline-derived CDR1 and CDR2 are SGHTA and FQGNSA. The CDR3 nucleotides are TGTGCCAGCAGCCCCAACGCAGGGGCGGCCTACGAGCAGTACTTC. Amino acid sequence: CASSPNAGAAYEQYF. The complete variable domain, with remaining parts taken from reference TRBV7-2 and TRBJ2-7, reads GAGVSQSPSNKVTEKGKDVELRCDPISGHTALYWYRQSLGQGLEFLIYFQGNSAPDKSGLPSDRFSAERTGGSVSTLTIQRTQQEDSAVYLCASSPNAGAAYEQYFGPGTRLTVT.

The gene calls are TRBV5-1 and TRBJ1-3; no reliable D call. Looked up from germline, CDR1 is SGHRS and CDR2 is YFSETQ. V was cut by 6 bases and J by 0 bases, with 13 bases left in between. The CDR3 runs 15 residues. The CDR3 loop reads CASKPGQYSGNTIYF. CDR3 DNA sequence: TGCGCCAGCAAACCCGGGCAGTACTCTGGAAACACCATATATTTT.

About this clone itself: The identical CDR3 is also encoded by other nucleotide sequences in the sample. This chain joins TRBV2 and TRBJ2-3; D gene uncertain. V dropped 4 bases and J dropped 8 bases, with 7 bases sitting between them. The CDR3 extends over 11 amino acids. Germline loops: CDR1 SNHLY, CDR2 FYNNEI. In DNA, the CDR3 is TGTGCCAGCAGTGCGGGTAGTACGCAGTATTTT. Its translation: CASSAGSTQYF.

The V and J genes are TRBV10-3 and TRBJ2-1; D may correspond to TRBD1 or TRBD2 (5 bases each). The germline V and J ends were trimmed by 4 bases and 4 bases, with 11 bases remaining between them. This CDR3 has 14 amino acids. The germline V gene encodes CDR1 ENHRY and CDR2 SYGVKD. In nucleotides, the CDR3 is TGTGCCATCAGTGGAGGGGCCACTTACAATGAGCAGTTCTTC. This codes for CAISGGATYNEQFF.

V usage is TRBV6-6 and J usage is TRBJ1-5; D might be TRBD1 (5 bases). Germline V CDR1 and CDR2: MNHNY, SVGAGI (reference sequence). The CDR3 is made up of 15 amino acids. V was clipped by 5 bases and J by 5 bases, with 16 bases between them. CDR3 protein: CASSPGTARDQPQHF. CDR3 nucleotides: TGTGCCAGCAGTCCCGGGACCGCACGGGATCAGCCCCAGCATTTT.

This rearrangement joins TRBV12-5 to TRBJ2-3; D possibly matches TRBD1 or TRBD2 (6 bases each). Trimming stripped 1 base from V and 11 bases from J, with 22 bases between. This CDR3 is 16 amino acids long. CDR1 is LGHNT and CDR2 is FRNRAP in the germline V gene. CDR3 protein: CASGLDRGSWGREQYF. The CDR3 DNA is TGTGCTAGTGGTTTGGACCGAGGAAGCTGGGGGCGGGAGCAGTATTTT.

This chain uses TRBV7-9 with TRBJ1-3, with 7 bases lining up with TRBD1. Losses at the gene ends were 5 bases for V and 0 bases for J; bases not matched to a gene: 4. This CDR3 region has 15 residues. The germline gives CDR1 SEHNR, CDR2 FQNEAQ (reference sequence). The CDR3 spells CASSHRQGSGNTIYF. CDR3 coding DNA: TGTGCCAGCAGCCACCGACAGGGCTCTGGAAACACCATATATTTT.

J is TRBJ1-2 and V is TRBV6-1; unclear D gene. This CDR3 spans 14 amino acids. V gave up 5 bases and J gave up 1 base, with 11 bases separating them. Germline assignment: CDR1 MNHNS and CDR2 SASEGT. The CDR3 DNA reads as TGTGCCAGCAGTCCTTCGGCCCTTAACTATGGCTACACCTTC. Translating gives CASSPSALNYGYTF.

The V call is TRBV19, the J call TRBJ1-5; a possible D gene is TRBD1 (5 bases). V was trimmed by 7 bases and J by 2 bases, leaving 18 bases between them. From germline, CDR1 is LNHDA and CDR2 SQIVND (reference sequence). The CDR3 loop spans 16 amino acids. The CDR3, as DNA: TGTGCCAGTATCCTGGCTCGGGGGGAGGGCAATCAGCCCCAGCATTTT. It encodes CASILARGEGNQPQHF.

The chain joins TRBV11-2 to TRBJ2-5; D not resolved. CDR1 and CDR2 from the germline V gene are SGHAT and FQNNGV. V lost 5 bases and J lost 5, with 6 bases in between. The CDR3 is 11 residues long. The CDR3 nucleotides read TGTGCCAGCAGCCAAGGGGAGACCCAGTACTTC. Its protein is CASSQGETQYF.

V is TRBV5-6 and J is TRBJ1-1; the D is unclear. Germline V gene lookup returns CDR1 SGHDT and CDR2 YYEEEE. The CDR3 loop spans 13 amino acids. V was cut by 2 bases and J by 1 base, with 6 bases left in between. The chain's CDR3 is CASSFWGNTEAFF. In nucleotides, the CDR3 is TGTGCCAGCAGCTTTTGGGGGAACACTGAAGCTTTCTTT.

This sequence joins TRBV2 and TRBJ2-2; 11 nucleotides agree with TRBD2. This CDR3 comprises 16 residues. The germline gives CDR1 SNHLY, CDR2 FYNNEI. V lost 6 bases to trimming and J lost 0 bases; unmatched junction nucleotides: 3. The CDR3 DNA sequence: TGTGCCAGCAGGCTAGCGGGGGGAGCGAACACCGGGGAGCTGTTTTTT. It codes for CASRLAGGANTGELFF.

CDR3 amino acids: CATSRDPSYEQYF. The DNA for the CDR3 is TGTGCCACCAGCAGAGATCCCTCCTACGAGCAGTACTTC. The J gene is TRBJ2-7, the V gene TRBV15, with D hard to call. The CDR3 runs 13 residues. From germline, CDR1 is LNHNV and CDR2 YYDKDF (reference sequence). V was shortened by 0 bases and J by 0 bases, with 3 bases between the two germline ends.

This chain joins TRBV9 and TRBJ1-1; D gene ambiguous. Germline CDR1 SGDLS, CDR2 YYNGEE. V lost 0 bases and J 4 bases, leaving 7 bases between the germline ends. The CDR3 totals 13 residues. DNA of the CDR3: TGTGCCAGCAGCGTAGCTCTGGGCACTGAAGCTTTCTTT. It encodes CASSVALGTEAFF.

The chain employs TRBV6-5 and TRBJ1-3, with D tentatively TRBD1 (6 bases). Near its end, the DNA agrees better with TRBJ2-2, so the J call may be wrong. Germline CDR1 MNHEY, CDR2 SVGAGI. CDR3 length equals 15 residues. This chain's CDR3 is CASSRNRAGTGELFF. The CDR3 region has the DNA TGTGCCAGCAGCAGAAACAGGGCGGGCACCGGGGAGCTGTTTTTT.

The chain has TRBV4-1 and TRBJ2-5, with 9 bases fitting TRBD2. Losses at the gene ends were 3 bases for V and 2 bases for J; bases not matched to a gene: 4. The CDR3 runs 15 residues. Germline CDR1 is MGHRA and CDR2 is YSYEKL. CDR3 bases: TGCGCCAGCAGCCAGTATAGCGGGGGACAAGAGACCCAGTACTTC. This translates into CASSQYSGGQETQYF.

V gene TRBV7-3 combines with J gene TRBJ2-6; D unclear. Trimming took off 5 bases at V and 0 bases at J, with 23 bases between the two ends. Germline values: CDR1 SGHTA, CDR2 FQGTGA. The CDR3 has 20 residues. The chain's CDR3 is CASSRGYGLGKDSGANVLTF. The CDR3 DNA reads TGTGCCAGCAGCCGCGGTTATGGATTGGGAAAAGACTCTGGGGCCAACGTCCTGACTTTC.

For the CDR3, the DNA is TGTGCCAGCAGTTTATTCTCAGTGGCGGATGAAGCTTTCTTT. Translated: CASSLFSVADEAFF. The V gene is TRBV27, the J gene TRBJ1-1; no clear D. V lost 1 base, J lost 7 bases, and 13 bases lay in between. The CDR3 consists of 14 residues. CDR1 MNHEY and CDR2 SMNVEV come from the germline V gene (reference sequence).

V and J are TRBV10-3 and TRBJ2-5; 8 nucleotides line up with TRBD2. Germline CDR1 reads ENHRY; CDR2 reads SYGVKD. This CDR3 has 19 amino acids. Trimming removed 6 bases from V and 1 base from J; junction bases left unmatched: 19. The CDR3 is CAISNPEVDSGDAQETQYF. The CDR3 DNA reads TGTGCCATCAGCAACCCCGAGGTGGATAGCGGGGACGCCCAAGAGACCCAGTACTTC.

The chain joins TRBV11-1 to TRBJ1-2; 8 positions agree with TRBD1. CDR1 SGHAT and CDR2 FQDESV come from the germline V gene (reference sequence). After removal of 3 bases from V and 7 bases from J, the junction contained 7 bases not matched to a gene. There are 14 residues in the CDR3. This CDR3 is CASSFAGQASGYTF. The CDR3 bases are TGTGCCAGCAGCTTCGCGGGACAGGCCAGTGGCTACACCTTC.

This clone was observed a single time. The chain recombines TRBV10-3 with TRBJ2-3; tentative D call: TRBD2 (5 bases). Between the trimmed V and J ends, which lost 0 bases and 11 bases, there was a span of 9 bases. This CDR3 contains 12 residues. Looked up from germline, CDR1 is ENHRY and CDR2 is SYGVKD. CDR3 nucleotide sequence: TGTGCCATCAGTGAGTCTAGCGAGAAGCAGTATTTT. Protein product: CAISESSEKQYF.

This chain connects TRBV5-6 to TRBJ2-2; 9 bases agree with TRBD1. Germline V gives CDR1 SGHDT, CDR2 YYEEEE. With 5 bases clipped from V and 4 bases from J, the junction kept 12 bases outside the gene matches. This CDR3 has 17 residues. CDR3 nucleotides: TGTGCCAGCAGGCAATACTGGACAGGGGTCCCCACCGGGGAGCTGTTTTTT. Translating gives CASRQYWTGVPTGELFF.

The V gene is TRBV6-1, the J gene TRBJ1-6; 9 nucleotides line up with TRBD1. CDR1 and CDR2 from the germline V gene are MNHNS and SASEGT. The J segment lost 6 bases and the V segment lost 6 bases, leaving 3 bases of the junction unmatched. This CDR3 has 14 amino acids. CDR3 amino acids: CASRGDRVNSPLHF. CDR3 DNA: TGTGCCAGCAGGGGGGACAGGGTTAATTCACCCCTCCACTTT.

This clone occurred a few times. The chain links TRBV5-1 to TRBJ1-2; 9 nucleotides match TRBD1. The CDR3 loop spans 13 amino acids. Germline lookup yields CDR1 SGHRS and CDR2 YFSETQ. V lost 4 bases, J lost 6 bases, and 4 bases stayed unmatched. Here the CDR3 DNA reads TGCGCCAGCAGCACCGGGACAGGGAATGGCTACACCTTC. Its protein product is CASSTGTGNGYTF.

The chain recombines TRBV7-9 with TRBJ2-2; perhaps D is TRBD1 or TRBD2 (5 bases each). The CDR3 is 15 amino acids. Looked up from germline, CDR1 is SEHNR and CDR2 is FQNEAQ (reference sequence). Trimming shortened V by 2 bases and J by 3 bases, and 10 bases separated the two germline ends. CDR3 nucleotide sequence: TGTGCCAGCAGCTTATGGGACGGCTACACCGGGGAGCTGTTTTTT. Protein product: CASSLWDGYTGELFF.